This TCR beta chain was sequenced for a study of T cell responses to AZD1222 COVID-19 vaccine. Overall study results and limits: Vaccination with two AZD1222 doses was followed by a rise in Spike-specific TCR breadth and depth. In a largely white British group with more females than males, clonal diversity was possibly underestimated. At study baseline, merely six AZD1222 recipients were seropositive.

CDR3 length: 13 amino acids. Germline CDR1 is SGDLS and CDR2 is YYNGEE. Deletions cut 0 bases from V and 4 bases from J, with 5 bases between. Doses given second, at about 4 or about 12 weeks, were pooled. Comments on this clone: What it binds is unknown.

Using immunoSEQ multiplex PCR, the repertoire was profiled, and TCRdb retains in-frame clones only, with some absent. In the table there are roughly 100,000 clones, about 91% of which are singletons. V gene TRBV9 combines with J gene TRBJ2-1, with D uncertain. The origin of this receptor is an adult who received the AZD1222 COVID-19 vaccine. This sample comprised peripheral blood, obtained 28 days after the second AZD1222 dose. The DNA of the CDR3 is TGTGCCAGCAGCGTAGGCTCTTACAATGAGCAGTTCTTC. It yields the protein CASSVGSYNEQFF.